The 25 T cell receptor beta chains below come from one sample, sequenced in a study of TIL therapy for anti-PD-1-resistant metastatic lung cancer. Sequencing used immunoSEQ v3. Here immunoSEQ multiplex PCR was the method, and the copy in TCRdb shows in-frame clones only, minus some. The sample contains about 50,000 clones, just over 70% of which appear only once. Time point described: pre-treatment sample, taken before nivolumab and TIL therapy. Most excised metastases sampled were pleural nodules or supraclavicular lymph nodes. The sequencing used tumor tissue, collected at baseline. These receptors all come from a person between 25 and 79 years old with non-small cell lung cancer.

V usage is TRBV11-2 and J usage is TRBJ2-7; no firm D call. Germline-derived CDR1 and CDR2 are SGHAT and FQNNGV. The germline V and J ends were trimmed by 0 bases and 0 bases, with 6 bases remaining between them. This CDR3 has 14 amino acids. CDR3 nucleotide sequence: TGTGCCAGCAGCTTAGACCCAGACTCCTACGAGCAGTACTTC. It translates to CASSLDPDSYEQYF.

The CDR3 DNA sequence: TGTGCCAGCAGCTTAGCTACAGGGACCACTGAAGCTTTCTTT. Encoded protein: CASSLATGTTEAFF. This chain connects TRBV7-8 to TRBJ1-1, with D possibly TRBD1 on 6 matching bases. The CDR3 is made up of 14 amino acids. V was clipped by 0 bases and J by 4 bases, with 9 bases between them. The germline gives CDR1 SGHVS, CDR2 FQNEAQ. Looking up the rest from reference TRBV7-8 and TRBJ1-1 gives the full variable domain: GAGVSQSPRYKVAKRGQDVALRCDPISGHVSLFWYQQALGQGPEFLTYFQNEAQLDKSGLPSDRFFAERPEGSVSTLKIQRTQQEDSAVYLCASSLATGTTEAFFGQGTRLTVV.

The chain carries TRBV28 and TRBJ2-7; D gene uncertain. The V end was cut by 6 bases, the J end by 2 bases, with 20 bases between. This CDR3 spans 16 amino acids. CDR1 is MDHEN, CDR2 SYDVKM, per germline. This chain's CDR3 is CASRLRFGEPAYEQYF. The CDR3 bases are TGTGCCAGCAGGCTTAGGTTTGGAGAACCCGCCTACGAGCAGTACTTC.

CDR3 loop: CASSGWLGFRGVTEAFF. CDR3 sequence (DNA): TGTGCCAGCAGTGGCTGGCTTGGGTTCAGGGGAGTCACTGAAGCTTTCTTT. The rearrangement joins TRBV5-6 to TRBJ1-1, with D possibly being TRBD1 (6 bases). The CDR3 consists of 17 residues. Germline values: CDR1 SGHDT, CDR2 YYEEEE. V was trimmed by 5 bases and J by 4 bases, leaving 24 bases between them.

This clone was seen a few times. The rearrangement uses TRBV11-2 and TRBJ1-6, with 8 bases lining up with TRBD1. Germline CDR1 is SGHAT and CDR2 is FQNNGV. The CDR3 covers 16 residues. J was trimmed by 5 bases and V by 3 bases; bases with no gene match: 6. CDR3 DNA sequence: TGTGCCAGCAGCTTGCCCGGGACAGGAAATAATTCACCCCTCCACTTT. This codes for CASSLPGTGNNSPLHF.

The chain uses TRBV12-2 and TRBJ2-7; no check of the table's D call, TRBD2, against the DNA was made. TRBV12-2 is annotated as a pseudogene. This CDR3 spans 14 amino acids. The CDR3 region has the DNA TGTGCAAGTCGCGCACCAACCGGGGCCTACGAGCAGTACTTC. Translated: CASRAPTGAYEQYF.

The chain recombines TRBV7-9 with TRBJ2-1; D is perhaps TRBD2 (6 bases). CDR3 size: 18 residues. V gave up 5 bases and J gave up 1 base, with 21 bases separating them. CDR1 is SEHNR, CDR2 FQNEAQ, per germline (reference sequence). The CDR3 loop is CASSDPITSPGSYNEQFF. In nucleotides, the CDR3 is TGTGCCAGCAGCGACCCCATCACTAGCCCCGGGTCCTACAATGAGCAGTTCTTC.

This clone came up a few times. The rearrangement joins TRBV28 to TRBJ1-5; 11 bases are a match to TRBD1. Germline trimming cut 5 bases from V and 9 bases from J; bases unmatched to any gene: 6. Germline V CDR1 and CDR2: MDHEN, SYDVKM. The CDR3 contains 14 residues. The CDR3 reads CASSAGQGVMPQHF. The CDR3 DNA reads as TGTGCCAGCAGTGCGGGACAGGGGGTTATGCCCCAGCATTTT.

The V gene is TRBV5-1, the J gene TRBJ2-4, with D possibly TRBD2 on 6 matching bases. The CDR3 spans 15 residues. Germline CDR1 and CDR2: SGHRS and YFSETQ. Trimming stripped 1 base from V and 0 bases from J, with 8 bases between. CDR3 in amino acids: CASSLPGVAKNIQYF. The CDR3 nucleotides are TGCGCCAGCAGCTTGCCGGGGGTAGCCAAAAACATTCAGTACTTC. The complete variable domain, with remaining parts taken from reference TRBV5-1 and TRBJ2-4, reads KAGVTQTPRYLIKTRGQQVTLSCSPISGHRSVSWYQQTPGQGLQFLFEYFSETQRNKGNFPGRFSGRQFSNSRSEMNVSTLELGDSALYLCASSLPGVAKNIQYFGAGTRLSVL.

This chain uses TRBV28 with TRBJ1-5; D gene uncertain. CDR3 length: 14 residues. The V end was cut by 7 bases, the J end by 4 bases, with 14 bases between. Germline-derived CDR1 and CDR2 are MDHEN and SYDVKM. The CDR3 DNA sequence: TGTGCCAGCATAACCCCCGCACGAAATCAGCCCCAGCATTTT. The encoded protein is CASITPARNQPQHF.

The rearrangement joins TRBV18 to TRBJ1-2; the D is unclear. Germline assignment: CDR1 KGHSH and CDR2 LQKENI. The CDR3 runs to 12 residues. The ends were cut back, 5 bases at V and 3 bases at J, with 7 bases in the middle. The CDR3 here is CASSFRDYGYTF. CDR3 DNA sequence: TGTGCCAGCTCATTCCGGGACTATGGCTACACCTTC.

The rearrangement joins TRBV27 to TRBJ2-7, with no clear D. This CDR3 region has 13 residues. Germline V CDR1 and CDR2: MNHEY, SMNVEV (reference sequence). Trimming took off 4 bases at V and 7 bases at J, with 14 bases between the two ends. DNA of the CDR3: TGTGCCAGCAGTTCACGACTTATTTCGGAGCAGTACTTC. Residues: CASSSRLISEQYF.

This chain links TRBV6-6 with TRBJ2-1, with D uncertain. V was trimmed by 6 bases and J by 3 bases, leaving 15 bases between them. The CDR3 is 15 amino acids. Germline V gene lookup returns CDR1 MNHNY and CDR2 SVGAGI (reference sequence). CDR3 residues: CASSRRLGDYNEQFF. In nucleotides, the CDR3 is TGTGCCAGCAGCCGCCGCCTAGGAGACTACAATGAGCAGTTCTTC.

This clone was seen a handful of times. In nucleotides, the CDR3 is TGCGCCAGCAGCCGAAGTGGGACTAATGAAAAACTGTTTTTT. This codes for CASSRSGTNEKLFF. The chain recombines TRBV4-1 with TRBJ1-4; no clear D. Trimming cost V 4 bases and J 2 bases, with 8 bases left between them. The CDR3 is made up of 14 amino acids. Germline V gene data show CDR1 as MGHRA and CDR2 as YSYEKL.

This clone turned up a few times. The rearrangement joins TRBV28 to TRBJ2-4, with D possibly matching TRBD2 (6 bases). Germline CDR1 reads MDHEN; CDR2 reads SYDVKM. The CDR3 contains 13 residues. Trimming took off 5 bases at V and 6 bases at J, with 11 bases between the two ends. The CDR3 sequence is CASSRGDGNIQYF. The CDR3 bases are TGTGCCAGCAGTCGCGGGGATGGAAACATTCAGTACTTC.

The sample holds a few counts of this clone. This chain uses TRBV11-2 with TRBJ1-3; no clear D. CDR3 length equals 15 residues. CDR1 and CDR2 (germline): SGHAT, FQNNGV. Trimming removed 1 base from V and 4 bases from J, with 11 bases in between. The DNA for the CDR3 is TGTGCCAGCAGCTTAGCCCTGGGGAGCGGAAACACCATATATTTT. This translates into CASSLALGSGNTIYF.

The chain joins TRBV2 to TRBJ2-1; TRBD2 matches at 12 bases. J lost 7 bases, V lost 6 bases, and 7 bases had no gene match. The CDR3 loop spans 15 amino acids. CDR1 SNHLY and CDR2 FYNNEI come from the germline V gene. CDR3 sequence: CASRDGTSGLNEQFF. CDR3 in DNA: TGTGCCAGCAGGGACGGGACTAGCGGGCTGAATGAGCAGTTCTTC.

V is TRBV19 and J is TRBJ2-7; 11 bases are shared with TRBD2. This CDR3 has 15 residues. Trimming cost V 5 bases and J 1 base; bases outside gene matches: 4. Germline V gene data show CDR1 as LNHDA and CDR2 as SQIVND (reference sequence). CDR3 sequence: CASSVLAGGSYEQYF. In nucleotides, the CDR3 is TGTGCCAGTAGTGTCTTAGCGGGAGGGTCCTACGAGCAGTACTTC. The full variable domain, rest sourced from reference TRBV19 and TRBJ2-7, is DGGITQSPKYLFRKEGQNVTLSCEQNLNHDAMYWYRQDPGQGLRLIYYSQIVNDFQKGDIAEGYSVSREKKESFPLTVTSAQKNPTAFYLCASSVLAGGSYEQYFGPGTRLTVT.

This clone was observed a single time. V is TRBV5-1 and J is TRBJ2-3; 9 nucleotides align to TRBD2. The CDR3 runs to 15 residues. Trimming took 0 bases from V and 1 from J; bases not matched to a gene: 0. CDR1 is SGHRS, CDR2 YFSETQ, per germline. The CDR3 is CASSLASGGTDTQYF. CDR3 DNA: TGCGCCAGCAGCTTGGCTAGCGGGGGCACAGATACGCAGTATTTT.

V is TRBV19 and J is TRBJ1-6; TRBD1 matches at 8 bases. V lost 5 bases to trimming and J lost 6 bases; unmatched junction nucleotides: 6. Per germline, CDR1 LNHDA and CDR2 SQIVND (reference sequence). The CDR3 has 15 amino acids. The CDR3 protein is CASSPRTGSNSPLHF. CDR3 bases: TGTGCCAGTAGTCCCCGGACAGGGAGTAATTCACCCCTCCACTTT.

This clone was detected a few times. V gene TRBV4-1 combines with J gene TRBJ1-2; the match to TRBD1 covers 10 bases. This CDR3 comprises 16 residues. Germline V gene data show CDR1 as MGHRA and CDR2 as YSYEKL. The junction had 13 bases not matched to a gene; V was cut back by 4 bases and J by 8 bases. The CDR3 sequence: CASSRTETGGLEGYTF. As DNA, the CDR3 is TGCGCCAGCAGCCGGACTGAGACAGGGGGCCTCGAGGGCTACACCTTC.

The chain uses TRBV5-1 and TRBJ2-5; D is undetermined. Germline V gene lookup returns CDR1 SGHRS and CDR2 YFSETQ. The CDR3 extends over 13 amino acids. V lost 1 base and J lost 3, with 7 bases in between. CDR3 in DNA: TGCGCCAGCAGCTTGAGTGAGGAAGAGACCCAGTACTTC. Translating it yields CASSLSEEETQYF.

V gene TRBV11-2 combines with J gene TRBJ2-1, with 9 nucleotides matching TRBD2. In germline, CDR1 is SGHAT, CDR2 FQNNGV. V dropped 5 bases and J dropped 0; count of bases not matched to a gene: 14. This CDR3 is built from 19 residues. CDR3 in DNA: TGTGCCAGCAGCCAAGCCTTAGTCTGGCGGGGGGGCTCCTACAATGAGCAGTTCTTC. This translates into CASSQALVWRGGSYNEQFF. Full variable domain (remainder filled in from reference TRBV11-2 and TRBJ2-1): EAGVAQSPRYKIIEKRQSVAFWCNPISGHATLYWYQQILGQGPKLLIQFQNNGVVDDSQLPKDRFSAERLKGVDSTLKIQPAKLEDSAVYLCASSQALVWRGGSYNEQFFGPGTRLTVL.

The V call is TRBV27, the J call TRBJ2-7; D ambiguous. The germline V gene encodes CDR1 MNHEY and CDR2 SMNVEV (reference sequence). Trimming left V 2 bases short and J 6 bases short, with 11 bases between. The CDR3 runs 13 residues. This CDR3 is CASSLRRGLEQYF. DNA for the CDR3: TGTGCCAGCAGTTTACGTCGAGGTCTCGAGCAGTACTTC.

This sequence joins TRBV28 and TRBJ1-5; no clear D gene. V was shortened by 4 bases and J by 3 bases, with 16 bases between the two germline ends. CDR1 is MDHEN, CDR2 SYDVKM, per germline. There are 16 residues in the CDR3. The CDR3 loop is CASSYGQASINQPQHF. CDR3 sequence (DNA): TGTGCCAGCAGTTATGGCCAGGCGTCGATCAATCAGCCCCAGCATTTT.